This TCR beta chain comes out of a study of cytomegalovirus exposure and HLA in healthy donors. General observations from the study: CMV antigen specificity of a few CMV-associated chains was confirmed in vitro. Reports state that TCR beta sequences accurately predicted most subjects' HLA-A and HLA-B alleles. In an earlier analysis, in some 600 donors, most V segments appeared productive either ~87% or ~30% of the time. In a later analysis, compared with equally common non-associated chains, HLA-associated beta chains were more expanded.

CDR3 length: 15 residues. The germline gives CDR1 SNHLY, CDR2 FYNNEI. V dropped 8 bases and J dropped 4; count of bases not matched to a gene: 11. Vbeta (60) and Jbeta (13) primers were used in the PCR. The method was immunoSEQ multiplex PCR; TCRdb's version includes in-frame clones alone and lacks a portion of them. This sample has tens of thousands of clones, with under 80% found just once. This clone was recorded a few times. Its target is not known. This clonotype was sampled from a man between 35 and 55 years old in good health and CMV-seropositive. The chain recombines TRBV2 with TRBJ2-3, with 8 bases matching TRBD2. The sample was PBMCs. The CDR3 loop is CASSRGGHEADTQYF. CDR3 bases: TGTGCCAGCTCTCGGGGGGGTCATGAGGCAGATACGCAGTATTTT.